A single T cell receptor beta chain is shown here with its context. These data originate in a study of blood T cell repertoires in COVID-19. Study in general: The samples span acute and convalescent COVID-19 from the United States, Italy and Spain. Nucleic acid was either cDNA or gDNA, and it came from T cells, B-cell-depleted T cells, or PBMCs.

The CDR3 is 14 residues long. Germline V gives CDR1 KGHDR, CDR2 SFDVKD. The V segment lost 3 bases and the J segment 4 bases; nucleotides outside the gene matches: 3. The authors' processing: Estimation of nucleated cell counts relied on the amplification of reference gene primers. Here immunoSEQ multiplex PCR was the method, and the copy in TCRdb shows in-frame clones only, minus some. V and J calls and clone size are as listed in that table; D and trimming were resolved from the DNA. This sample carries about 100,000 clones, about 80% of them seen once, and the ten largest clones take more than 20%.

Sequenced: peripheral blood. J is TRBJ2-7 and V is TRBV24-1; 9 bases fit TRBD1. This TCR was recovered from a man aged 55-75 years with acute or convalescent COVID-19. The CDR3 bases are TGTGCCACCAGTGATGCACAGGGGGCTTACGAGCAGTACTTC. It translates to CATSDAQGAYEQYF.